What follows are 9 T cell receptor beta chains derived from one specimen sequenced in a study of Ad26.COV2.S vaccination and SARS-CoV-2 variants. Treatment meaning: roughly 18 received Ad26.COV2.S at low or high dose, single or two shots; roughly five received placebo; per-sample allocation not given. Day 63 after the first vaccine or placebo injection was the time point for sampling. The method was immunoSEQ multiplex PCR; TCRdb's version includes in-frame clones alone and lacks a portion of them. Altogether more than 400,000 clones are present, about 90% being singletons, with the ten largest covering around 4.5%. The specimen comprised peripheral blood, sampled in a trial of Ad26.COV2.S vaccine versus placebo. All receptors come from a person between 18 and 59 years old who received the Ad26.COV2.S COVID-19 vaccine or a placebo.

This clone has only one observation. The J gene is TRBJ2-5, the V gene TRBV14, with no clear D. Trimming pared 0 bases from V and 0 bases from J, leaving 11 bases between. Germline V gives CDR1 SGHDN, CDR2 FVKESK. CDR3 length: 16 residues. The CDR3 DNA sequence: TGTGCCAGCAGCCAAGAAGGCGGCCGGTACCAAGAGACCCAGTACTTC. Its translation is CASSQEGGRYQETQYF.

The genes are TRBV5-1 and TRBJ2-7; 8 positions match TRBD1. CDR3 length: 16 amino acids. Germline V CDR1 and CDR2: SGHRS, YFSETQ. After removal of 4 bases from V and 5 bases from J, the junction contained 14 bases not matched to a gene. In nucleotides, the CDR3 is TGCGCCAGCAGCGTAACCGCCGGGACAGGAGGCCACGAGCAGTACTTC. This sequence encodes CASSVTAGTGGHEQYF.

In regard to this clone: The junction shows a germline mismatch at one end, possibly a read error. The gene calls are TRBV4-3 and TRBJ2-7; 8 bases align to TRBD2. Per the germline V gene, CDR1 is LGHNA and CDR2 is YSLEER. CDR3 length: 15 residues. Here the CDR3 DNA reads TGCACCAGCCCTAGCTCGGGAGGGGATTTCTACGAGCAGTACTTC. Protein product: CTSPSSGGDFYEQYF.

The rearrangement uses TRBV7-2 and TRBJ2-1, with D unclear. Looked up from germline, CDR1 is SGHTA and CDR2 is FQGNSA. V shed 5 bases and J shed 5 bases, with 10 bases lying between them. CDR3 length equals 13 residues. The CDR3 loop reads CASSPIWDNEQFF. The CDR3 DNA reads TGTGCCAGCAGCCCTATTTGGGACAATGAGCAGTTCTTC.

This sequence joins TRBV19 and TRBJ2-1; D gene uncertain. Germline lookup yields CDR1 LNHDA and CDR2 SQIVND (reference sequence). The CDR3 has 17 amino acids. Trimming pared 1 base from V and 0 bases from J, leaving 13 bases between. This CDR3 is CASSIAAALSSYNEQFF. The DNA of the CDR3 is TGTGCCAGTAGTATAGCGGCTGCCTTAAGCTCCTACAATGAGCAGTTCTTC.

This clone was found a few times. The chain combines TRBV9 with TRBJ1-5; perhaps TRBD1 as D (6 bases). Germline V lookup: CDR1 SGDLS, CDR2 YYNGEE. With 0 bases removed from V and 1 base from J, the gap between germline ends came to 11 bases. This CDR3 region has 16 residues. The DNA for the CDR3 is TGTGCCAGCAGCGTAGGTGCGGACAGCAGCAATCAGCCCCAGCATTTT. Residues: CASSVGADSSNQPQHF.

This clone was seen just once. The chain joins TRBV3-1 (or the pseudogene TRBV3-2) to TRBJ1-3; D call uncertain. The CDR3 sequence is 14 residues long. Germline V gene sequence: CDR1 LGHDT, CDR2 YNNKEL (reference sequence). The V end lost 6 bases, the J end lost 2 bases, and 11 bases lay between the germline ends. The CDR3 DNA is TGTGCCAGCAGATTCAGTCTCGCTGGAAACACCATATATTTT. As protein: CASRFSLAGNTIYF.

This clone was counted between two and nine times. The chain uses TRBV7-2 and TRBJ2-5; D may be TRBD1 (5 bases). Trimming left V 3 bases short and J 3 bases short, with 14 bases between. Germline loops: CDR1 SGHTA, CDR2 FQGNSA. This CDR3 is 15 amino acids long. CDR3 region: CASSLAATAKETQYF. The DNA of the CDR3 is TGTGCCAGCAGCTTGGCGGCGACAGCTAAAGAGACCCAGTACTTC. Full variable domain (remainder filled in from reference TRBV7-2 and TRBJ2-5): GAGVSQSPSNKVTEKGKDVELRCDPISGHTALYWYRQSLGQGLEFLIYFQGNSAPDKSGLPSDRFSAERTGGSVSTLTIQRTQQEDSAVYLCASSLAATAKETQYFGPGTRLLVL.

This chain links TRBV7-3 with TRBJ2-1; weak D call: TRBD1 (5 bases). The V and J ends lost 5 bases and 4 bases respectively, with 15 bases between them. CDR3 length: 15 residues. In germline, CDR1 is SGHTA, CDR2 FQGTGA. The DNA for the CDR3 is TGTGCCAGCAGCCTAGGGCTAGGGGTATACAATGAGCAGTTCTTC. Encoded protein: CASSLGLGVYNEQFF.